The following is a T cell receptor beta chain sequence with its context. The antigen is undetermined. This sample was included in a study of T cell responses to AZD1222 COVID-19 vaccine. Turning to the study itself: The study pooled second doses at about 4 or about 12 weeks.

Whole-study findings and limits: Across the whole spike, CD4 TCRs peaked at regions 160-218 and 743-854. Sampling captured repertoires only after the peak T cell response.

Only in-frame clones appear in the TCRdb table, and some are missing; sequencing was by immunoSEQ multiplex PCR. Of under 150,000 clones in the sample, approximately 90% are singletons; the top ten hold 5.5% to 6.5%. V was pared by 4 bases and J by 9 bases, with 16 bases between. CDR1 is MNHEY and CDR2 is SVGEGT in the germline V gene. The CDR3 has 14 amino acids. The chain links TRBV6-2 or TRBV6-3 to TRBJ2-4; D might be TRBD2 (6 bases). The sequence derives from an adult in good health. The source material was peripheral blood, sampled on day 0 of AZD1222 vaccination. The CDR3 coding sequence is TGTGCCAGCAGTTGGGCCGGAGGGAGACCCATTCAGTACTTC. This sequence encodes CASSWAGGRPIQYF.